This TCR beta chain comes out of a study of T cells after yellow fever vaccination. Study-wide results and caveats: Most clones from primary vaccination were detected again post-booster (96% CD4, around 90% CD8).

The CDR3 loop spans 18 amino acids. TCRdb analysed the 5' RACE reads with MiXCR anew, one entry per CDR3 protein. The table has about 320,000 distinct CDR3 sequences, 4% to 5.5% seen once; the top ten hold approximately 20%. A remark on this clonotype: Its matching antigen is unknown.

The chain links TRBV21-1 to TRBJ2-1; TRBD1 is the table's D call and was not checked against the DNA. TRBV21-1 is a known pseudogene. The clonotype originates from a man in his late teens or twenties who received the YFV17D yellow fever vaccine. The input for sequencing was PBMCs, taken 15 days after the yellow fever booster vaccination. The CDR3 bases are TGTGCCAGCAGCAAAGCGCGGAGTGGACAGGTAGCCTACAATGAGCAGTTCTTC. Translation gives CASSKARSGQVAYNEQFF.